These T cell receptor beta chains were read from a single sample in a study of naive and memory T cell subsets. In TCRdb, the UMI-ligation and nested PCR reads were re-called with MiXCR into one record per CDR3 protein. The sample shows fewer than 30,000 distinct CDR3 sequences, around 5.3% of them seen only once. Sample: blood. All receptors come from an adult in good health. CDR3s include the opening cysteine and the closing phenylalanine or tryptophan. The order of the fields is clone size, D gene, V gene, J gene, CDR3 DNA, CDR3 protein. A D gene is named only where the DNA matches it firmly. A row's size may be missing; if present it is once, few, many or a size class.

clone size: many
D gene: .
V gene: TRBV25-1
J gene: TRBJ1-3
CDR3 DNA: TGTGCCAGCAGTGGGGGTGGGAAACGCCCTGGAAACACCATATATTTT
CDR3 protein: CASSGGGKRPGNTIYF

clone size: few
D gene: .
V gene: TRBV7-9
J gene: TRBJ2-3
CDR3 DNA: TGTGCCAGCAGCTCCCATGGCCTAGAAATAAGCGGCACAGATACGCAGTATTTT
CDR3 protein: CASSSHGLEISGTDTQYF

clone size: many
D gene: .
V gene: TRBV19
J gene: TRBJ2-3
CDR3 DNA: TGTGCCAGTAGTAGGGTCACGGGTCTCACAGATACGCAGTATTTT
CDR3 protein: CASSRVTGLTDTQYF

clone size: many
D gene: TRBD1
V gene: TRBV5-5
J gene: TRBJ1-4
CDR3 DNA: TGTGCCAGCACCTTTGGGACAGGGAATGAAAAACTGTTTTTT
CDR3 protein: CASTFGTGNEKLFF

clone size: many
D gene: .
V gene: TRBV5-1
J gene: TRBJ2-1
CDR3 DNA: TGCGCCAGCAGCTTTTCTAGCTCCTACAATGAGCAGTTCTTC
CDR3 protein: CASSFSSSYNEQFF

clone size: few
D gene: TRBD1
V gene: TRBV9
J gene: TRBJ1-2
CDR3 DNA: TGTGCCAGCAGCGTCGGGACAGATGATGGCTACACCTTC
CDR3 protein: CASSVGTDDGYTF

clone size: many
D gene: TRBD1
V gene: TRBV4-2
J gene: TRBJ1-1
CDR3 DNA: TGTGCCAGCAGCCATCCGGGACAGCAGGGCACTGAAGCTTTCTTT
CDR3 protein: CASSHPGQQGTEAFF

clone size: many
D gene: .
V gene: TRBV2
J gene: TRBJ2-1
CDR3 DNA: TGTGCCAGCAGTCCCGGGGCCTACAGGAGGTTCTTC
CDR3 protein: CASSPGAYRRFF

clone size: medium-sized
D gene: .
V gene: TRBV7-2
J gene: TRBJ2-7
CDR3 DNA: TGTGCCAGCAGTCCTCCGGGACGGCCCTCCTACGAGCAGTACTTC
CDR3 protein: CASSPPGRPSYEQYF

clone size: many
D gene: .
V gene: TRBV7-2
J gene: TRBJ2-7
CDR3 DNA: TGTGCCAGCAGCCCTTATAATCCAACTTTGGGGCAGTACTTC
CDR3 protein: CASSPYNPTLGQYF

clone size: many
D gene: TRBD2
V gene: TRBV6-6
J gene: TRBJ2-1
CDR3 DNA: TGTGCCAGCACCAAACTAGCGGGAGTCGGAGATGAGCAGTTCTTC
CDR3 protein: CASTKLAGVGDEQFF

clone size: .
D gene: TRBD1
V gene: TRBV29-1
J gene: TRBJ1-2
CDR3 DNA: TGCAGCGCCTTTACAGGGGGTACGAATGGCTACACCTTC
CDR3 protein: CSAFTGGTNGYTF

clone size: many
D gene: .
V gene: TRBV6-5
J gene: TRBJ2-2
CDR3 DNA: TGTGCCAGCAGTTACTCTCGCGGTTCGGTAACCGGGGAGCTGTTTTTT
CDR3 protein: CASSYSRGSVTGELFF

clone size: .
D gene: .
V gene: TRBV7-3
J gene: TRBJ2-7
CDR3 DNA: TGTGCCAGCAGCAACGATGGCTACGAGCAGTACTTC
CDR3 protein: CASSNDGYEQYF

clone size: many
D gene: .
V gene: TRBV20-1
J gene: TRBJ1-1
CDR3 DNA: TGCAGTGCTAGAGATGTCGGTGAAGCTTTCTTT
CDR3 protein: CSARDVGEAFF

clone size: .
D gene: TRBD1
V gene: TRBV12-3/TRBV12-4
J gene: TRBJ1-5
CDR3 DNA: TGTGCCAGCAGTTACAGGGGAACGGTCAATCAGCCCCAGCATTTT
CDR3 protein: CASSYRGTVNQPQHF

clone size: many
D gene: TRBD1
V gene: TRBV7-8
J gene: TRBJ2-7
CDR3 DNA: TGTGCCAGCAGCCAGGTGTCGACAGGGGATTTCAACGAGCAGTACTTC
CDR3 protein: CASSQVSTGDFNEQYF

clone size: .
D gene: .
V gene: TRBV3-1
J gene: TRBJ2-7
CDR3 DNA: TGTGCCAGCAGCTCAAGGGTGGCAGCGGCCGAGCAGTACTTC
CDR3 protein: CASSSRVAAAEQYF

clone size: .
D gene: .
V gene: TRBV3-1
J gene: TRBJ2-7
CDR3 DNA: TGTGCCAGCAGCCTCGGGCAGGCGGGCTACGAGCAGTACTTC
CDR3 protein: CASSLGQAGYEQYF

clone size: many
D gene: .
V gene: TRBV20-1
J gene: TRBJ2-7
CDR3 DNA: TGCAGTGCACGGGGACAAACCTACGAGCAGTACTTC
CDR3 protein: CSARGQTYEQYF

clone size: many
D gene: .
V gene: TRBV5-6
J gene: TRBJ2-7
CDR3 DNA: TGTGCCAGCAGCTGGCGATCCGGGGACGAGCAGTACTTC
CDR3 protein: CASSWRSGDEQYF

clone size: .
D gene: TRBD2
V gene: TRBV24-1
J gene: TRBJ2-1
CDR3 DNA: TGTGCCACCAGTGATGGACTAGCTATCGGTAGTGAGCAGTTCTTC
CDR3 protein: CATSDGLAIGSEQFF

clone size: many
D gene: TRBD2
V gene: TRBV27
J gene: TRBJ2-1
CDR3 DNA: TGTGCCAGCAAGGGCGGGCAGCGGGGGAACAATGAGCAGTTCTTC
CDR3 protein: CASKGGQRGNNEQFF

clone size: .
D gene: .
V gene: TRBV5-1
J gene: TRBJ2-1
CDR3 DNA: TGCGCCAGCAGCTTGGCAGCGCAGAGCTCCTACAATGAGCAGTTCTTC
CDR3 protein: CASSLAAQSSYNEQFF

clone size: many
D gene: TRBD2
V gene: TRBV5-6
J gene: TRBJ2-1
CDR3 DNA: TGTGCCAGCAGCTTGTACACTAGCGGAAACAATGAGCAGTTCTTC
CDR3 protein: CASSLYTSGNNEQFF

clone size: many
D gene: .
V gene: TRBV9
J gene: TRBJ2-3
CDR3 DNA: TGTGCCAGCAGCGACGTTAGCGGCACAGATACGCAGTATTTT
CDR3 protein: CASSDVSGTDTQYF

clone size: many
D gene: .
V gene: TRBV6-2/TRBV6-3
J gene: TRBJ1-1
CDR3 DNA: TGTGCCATCCGAGGAGCAGGGTGGTCTGGCACTGAAGCTTTCTTT
CDR3 protein: CAIRGAGWSGTEAFF

clone size: many
D gene: .
V gene: TRBV3-1
J gene: TRBJ1-4
CDR3 DNA: TGTGCCAGCAGCCACACCGCGCTGGGGACAGAAAAACTGTTTTTT
CDR3 protein: CASSHTALGTEKLFF

clone size: .
D gene: .
V gene: TRBV7-2
J gene: TRBJ1-3
CDR3 DNA: TGTGCCAGCAGCTTGGGGGGTACCTCTGGAAACACCATATATTTT
CDR3 protein: CASSLGGTSGNTIYF

clone size: medium-sized
D gene: TRBD2
V gene: TRBV20-1
J gene: TRBJ2-3
CDR3 DNA: TGCAGTAGTTCGCGGGGGACGCAGTATTTT
CDR3 protein: CSSSRGTQYF

clone size: .
D gene: .
V gene: TRBV6-5
J gene: TRBJ1-1
CDR3 DNA: TGTGCCAGCAGTACGGGGGGGGACACTGAAGCTTTCTTT
CDR3 protein: CASSTGGDTEAFF

clone size: many
D gene: TRBD1
V gene: TRBV9
J gene: TRBJ1-2
CDR3 DNA: TGTGCCAGCAGTCCCAGGGACAGCCTTCCTAGCTACACCTTC
CDR3 protein: CASSPRDSLPSYTF

clone size: medium-sized
D gene: .
V gene: TRBV7-6
J gene: TRBJ2-5
CDR3 DNA: TGTGCCAGCAGCTTAGAGTGGCGGGTCTTATCTCCAGGGACAAGCCAAGAGACCCAGTACTTC
CDR3 protein: CASSLEWRVLSPGTSQETQYF

clone size: many
D gene: .
V gene: TRBV9
J gene: TRBJ1-4
CDR3 DNA: TGTGCCAGCAGCGTAGAAGGCGCGGCCGAAAAACTGTTTTTT
CDR3 protein: CASSVEGAAEKLFF

clone size: many
D gene: TRBD1
V gene: TRBV6-5
J gene: TRBJ2-7
CDR3 DNA: TGTGCCAGCAGTTTCAGGGGGCCCTCCTACGAGCAGTACTTC
CDR3 protein: CASSFRGPSYEQYF

clone size: many
D gene: TRBD1
V gene: TRBV4-2
J gene: TRBJ1-1
CDR3 DNA: TGTGCCAGCAGCCAAGATACGGGACAGGGGCCCCCCTGGGCTGAAGCTTTCTTT
CDR3 protein: CASSQDTGQGPPWAEAFF

clone size: many
D gene: .
V gene: TRBV28
J gene: TRBJ1-2
CDR3 DNA: TGTGCCAGCAGTTTAACGGTGAAGAGGGTCCAGGTGGTCCACTATGGCTACACCTTC
CDR3 protein: CASSLTVKRVQVVHYGYTF

clone size: many
D gene: TRBD2
V gene: TRBV7-9
J gene: TRBJ2-2
CDR3 DNA: TGTGCCAACACACTAGCGGGAAACACCGGGGAGCTGTTTTTT
CDR3 protein: CANTLAGNTGELFF

clone size: many
D gene: TRBD1
V gene: TRBV29-1
J gene: TRBJ1-1
CDR3 DNA: TGCAGCGTTGGGGGACAGGGGAACACTGAAGCTTTCTTT
CDR3 protein: CSVGGQGNTEAFF

clone size: .
D gene: .
V gene: TRBV30
J gene: TRBJ1-3
CDR3 DNA: TGTGCCTGGGGAGCCCTCTCTGGAAACACCATATATTTT
CDR3 protein: CAWGALSGNTIYF

clone size: many
D gene: .
V gene: TRBV4-1
J gene: TRBJ1-2
CDR3 DNA: TGCGCCAGCAGCCTCCCGACGGGGAAGAACTATGGCTACACCTTC
CDR3 protein: CASSLPTGKNYGYTF

clone size: many
D gene: .
V gene: TRBV9
J gene: TRBJ2-3
CDR3 DNA: TGTGCCAGCAGCGCCGACTTAGCCACAGATACGCAGTATTTT
CDR3 protein: CASSADLATDTQYF

clone size: many
D gene: .
V gene: TRBV4-1
J gene: TRBJ1-5
CDR3 DNA: TGCGCCAGCAGCCAAGTGTCTACTAGTTATTATAGCAATCAGCCCCAGCATTTT
CDR3 protein: CASSQVSTSYYSNQPQHF

clone size: many
D gene: .
V gene: TRBV28
J gene: TRBJ1-2
CDR3 DNA: TGTGCCAGCAGTTTCGGCGGGACATCCTATGGCTACACCTTC
CDR3 protein: CASSFGGTSYGYTF

clone size: medium-sized
D gene: .
V gene: TRBV29-1
J gene: TRBJ1-1
CDR3 DNA: TGCAGCGTTACGAGACCCTCAGTAGCCCAAGCTTTCTTT
CDR3 protein: CSVTRPSVAQAFF

clone size: many
D gene: .
V gene: TRBV10-3
J gene: TRBJ2-5
CDR3 DNA: TGTGCCATCGGGGAGGCAGGGGGGACCCAGTACTTC
CDR3 protein: CAIGEAGGTQYF

clone size: many
D gene: TRBD1
V gene: TRBV18
J gene: TRBJ1-1
CDR3 DNA: TGTGCCAGCTCACCACCTTTTGAACAGGGGGCTTTCTTT
CDR3 protein: CASSPPFEQGAFF

clone size: many
D gene: .
V gene: TRBV5-1
J gene: TRBJ2-1
CDR3 DNA: TGCGCCAGCAGCTTAAGTACAGGAATTTCGAATGAGCAGTTCTTC
CDR3 protein: CASSLSTGISNEQFF

clone size: many
D gene: TRBD1
V gene: TRBV6-2/TRBV6-3
J gene: TRBJ1-5
CDR3 DNA: TGTGCCAGCAATGACAGGGATAGCAATCAGCCCCAGCATTTT
CDR3 protein: CASNDRDSNQPQHF

clone size: many
D gene: TRBD1
V gene: TRBV6-5
J gene: TRBJ2-1
CDR3 DNA: TGTGCCACCCGTCCGGCCGGGACAGGGTCCAATGAGCAGTTCTTC
CDR3 protein: CATRPAGTGSNEQFF

clone size: few
D gene: TRBD2
V gene: TRBV6-5
J gene: TRBJ2-7
CDR3 DNA: TGTGCCAGCAGCCAACCGGGACTAGGGTCCTACGAGCAGTACTTC
CDR3 protein: CASSQPGLGSYEQYF

clone size: .
D gene: TRBD2
V gene: TRBV12-3/TRBV12-4
J gene: TRBJ2-2
CDR3 DNA: TGTGCCGGGGGGGGAGGGAACACCGGGGAGCTGTTTTTT
CDR3 protein: CAGGGGNTGELFF

clone size: many
D gene: .
V gene: TRBV28
J gene: TRBJ2-2
CDR3 DNA: TGTGCCATCAATGCGCGGACAGAATCGAACCCGAATACCGGGGAGCTGTTTTTT
CDR3 protein: CAINARTESNPNTGELFF

clone size: many
D gene: .
V gene: TRBV28
J gene: TRBJ2-7
CDR3 DNA: TGTGCCAGCAGTTTAGTTCAGGGGAAGAACGAGCAGTACTTC
CDR3 protein: CASSLVQGKNEQYF

clone size: medium-sized
D gene: .
V gene: TRBV10-3
J gene: TRBJ1-2
CDR3 DNA: TGTGCCATCAGTGAGTCGAAGGGGATTAACTATGGCTACACCTTC
CDR3 protein: CAISESKGINYGYTF

clone size: many
D gene: .
V gene: TRBV19
J gene: TRBJ2-5
CDR3 DNA: TGTGCCAGTAGTCTCCGACTAGTCGGCGAAGAGACCCAGTACTTC
CDR3 protein: CASSLRLVGEETQYF

clone size: .
D gene: .
V gene: TRBV20-1
J gene: TRBJ2-7
CDR3 DNA: TGCAGTGCTGGTCGACTGAGCGGATACGAGCAGTACTTC
CDR3 protein: CSAGRLSGYEQYF

clone size: many
D gene: .
V gene: TRBV29-1
J gene: TRBJ1-4
CDR3 DNA: TGCAGCGTTGAGTTCGGAGGTGGGGAAAAACTGTTTTTT
CDR3 protein: CSVEFGGGEKLFF

clone size: many
D gene: TRBD1
V gene: TRBV15
J gene: TRBJ1-2
CDR3 DNA: TGTGCCACCAGCAGAGGGACAGGGACCGCTAACTATGGCTACACCTTC
CDR3 protein: CATSRGTGTANYGYTF

clone size: many
D gene: .
V gene: TRBV19
J gene: TRBJ1-1
CDR3 DNA: TGTGCCAGTAGTATCGGGCAGATGAACACTGAAGCTTTCTTT
CDR3 protein: CASSIGQMNTEAFF